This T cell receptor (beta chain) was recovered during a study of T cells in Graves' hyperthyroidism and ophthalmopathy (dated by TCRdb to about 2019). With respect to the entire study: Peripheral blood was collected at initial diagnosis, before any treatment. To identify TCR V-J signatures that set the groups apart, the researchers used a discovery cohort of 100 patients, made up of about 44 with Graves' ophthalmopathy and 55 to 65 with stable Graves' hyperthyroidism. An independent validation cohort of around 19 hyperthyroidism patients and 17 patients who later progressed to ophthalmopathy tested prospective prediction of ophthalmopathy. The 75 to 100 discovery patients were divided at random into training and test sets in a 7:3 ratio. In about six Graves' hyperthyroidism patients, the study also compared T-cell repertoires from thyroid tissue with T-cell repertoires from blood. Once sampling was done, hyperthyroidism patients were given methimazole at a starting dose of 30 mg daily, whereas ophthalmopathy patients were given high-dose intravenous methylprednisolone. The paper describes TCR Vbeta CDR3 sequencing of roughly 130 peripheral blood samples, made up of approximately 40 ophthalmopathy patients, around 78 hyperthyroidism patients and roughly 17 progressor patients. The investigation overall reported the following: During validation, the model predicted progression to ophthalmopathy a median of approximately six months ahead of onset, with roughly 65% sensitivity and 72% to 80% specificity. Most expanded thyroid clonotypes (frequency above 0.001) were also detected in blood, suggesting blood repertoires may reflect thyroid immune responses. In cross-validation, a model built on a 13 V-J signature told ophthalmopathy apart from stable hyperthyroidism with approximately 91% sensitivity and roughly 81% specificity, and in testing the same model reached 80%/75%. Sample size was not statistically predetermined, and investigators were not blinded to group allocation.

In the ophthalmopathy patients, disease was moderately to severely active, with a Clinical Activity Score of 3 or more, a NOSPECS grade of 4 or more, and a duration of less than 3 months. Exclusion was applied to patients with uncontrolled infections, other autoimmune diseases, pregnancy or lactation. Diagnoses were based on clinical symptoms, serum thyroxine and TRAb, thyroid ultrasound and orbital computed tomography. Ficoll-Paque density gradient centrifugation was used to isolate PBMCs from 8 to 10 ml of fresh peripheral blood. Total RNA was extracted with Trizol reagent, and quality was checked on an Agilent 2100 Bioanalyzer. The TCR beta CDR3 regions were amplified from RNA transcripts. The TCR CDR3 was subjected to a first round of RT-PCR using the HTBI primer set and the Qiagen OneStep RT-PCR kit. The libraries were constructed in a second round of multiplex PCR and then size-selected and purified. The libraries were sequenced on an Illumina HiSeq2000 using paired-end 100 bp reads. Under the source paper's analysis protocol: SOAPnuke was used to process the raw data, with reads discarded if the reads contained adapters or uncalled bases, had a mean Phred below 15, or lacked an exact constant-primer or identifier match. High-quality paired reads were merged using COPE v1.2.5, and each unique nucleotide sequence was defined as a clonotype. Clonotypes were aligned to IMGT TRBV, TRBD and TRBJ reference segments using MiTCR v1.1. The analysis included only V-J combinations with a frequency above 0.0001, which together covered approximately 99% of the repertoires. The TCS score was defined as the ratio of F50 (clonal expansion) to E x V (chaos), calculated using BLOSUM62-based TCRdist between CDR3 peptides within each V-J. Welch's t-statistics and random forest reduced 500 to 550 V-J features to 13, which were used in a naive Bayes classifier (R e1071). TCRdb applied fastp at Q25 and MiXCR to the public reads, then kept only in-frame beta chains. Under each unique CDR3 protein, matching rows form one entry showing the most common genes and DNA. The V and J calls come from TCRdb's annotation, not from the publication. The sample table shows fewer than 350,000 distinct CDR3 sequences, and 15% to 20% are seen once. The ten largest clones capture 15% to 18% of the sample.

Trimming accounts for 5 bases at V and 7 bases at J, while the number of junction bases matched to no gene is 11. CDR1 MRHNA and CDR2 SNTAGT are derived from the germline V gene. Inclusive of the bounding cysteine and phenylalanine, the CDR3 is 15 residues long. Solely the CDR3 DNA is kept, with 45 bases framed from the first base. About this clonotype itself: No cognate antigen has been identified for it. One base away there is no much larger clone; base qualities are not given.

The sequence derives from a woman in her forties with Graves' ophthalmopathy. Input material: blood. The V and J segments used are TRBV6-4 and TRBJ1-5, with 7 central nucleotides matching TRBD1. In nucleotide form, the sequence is TGTGCCAGCAGTTACGAAAGGACAGGAAGGCAGCCCCAGCATTTT. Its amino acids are CASSYERTGRQPQHF.